This T cell receptor beta chain was observed in a study of cytomegalovirus exposure and HLA in healthy donors. Regarding the study as a whole: Among TCR beta chains, those listed as cytomegalovirus-associated numbered some 170.

For this clone: Its target is unknown.

Per germline, CDR1 KGHSH and CDR2 LQKENI. CDR3 length: 16 amino acids. V lost 4 bases to trimming and J lost 1 base, with 16 bases between them. Both 60 Vbeta primers and 13 Jbeta primers went into the PCR. Profiling relied on immunoSEQ multiplex PCR, and the TCRdb table lists in-frame clones only, not all of them. The sample holds around 140,000 clones, 60% to 80% seen once. The source of this sequence is a man aged 45 to 65 in good health and CMV-seropositive. J is TRBJ1-2 and V is TRBV18; the D gene is possibly TRBD1 (6 bases). The sequenced material came from PBMCs. The CDR3 is CASSLVGQNLNYGYTF. The CDR3 DNA reads TGTGCCAGCTCACTGGTGGGACAAAATCTTAACTATGGCTACACCTTC.